This is a list of T cell receptor beta chains from one sample in a study of radiotherapy plus CTLA-4 blockade in lung cancer. Profiling relied on immunoSEQ multiplex PCR, and the TCRdb table lists in-frame clones only, not all of them. This table holds 65,000 to 90,000 clones, about 88% found once. Source: peripheral blood, taken from a patient treated with radiotherapy plus ipilimumab. These receptors originate from a human donor with non-small cell lung cancer who had stable disease on radiotherapy plus ipilimumab. Both conserved end residues are part of each CDR3. The D gene is left open where the match is weak. Size is omitted from some rows. Given values are once, few, many or a class for expanded clones.

clone size	D gene	V gene	J gene	CDR3 DNA	CDR3 protein
-	TRBD1	TRBV11-3	TRBJ2-7	TGTGCCAGCAGCTTAGATGGGACAGCCGTATACGAGCAGTACTTC	CASSLDGTAVYEQYF
-	-	TRBV6-5	TRBJ1-1	TGTGCCAGCAGTCCAGTCTCTCAAGGGCAAACTGAAGCTTTCTTT	CASSPVSQGQTEAFF
-	-	TRBV4-1	TRBJ2-2	TGCGCCAGCAGCCGTAGCTGGGGGGCCGGGAACACCGGGGAGCTGTTTTTT	CASSRSWGAGNTGELFF
-	-	TRBV7-2	TRBJ2-3	TGTGCCAGCAGGCCAGACAGCACAGATACGCAGTATTTT	CASRPDSTDTQYF
-	-	TRBV7-2	TRBJ1-1	TGTGCCAGCAGCTTAGTTACCGGGAAGGGCACTGAAGCTTTCTTT	CASSLVTGKGTEAFF
-	TRBD1	TRBV27	TRBJ1-4	TGTGCCAGCAGTACCATGGACAGGGGTGTTGAAAAACTGTTTTTT	CASSTMDRGVEKLFF
-	TRBD1	TRBV19	TRBJ2-7	TGTGCCAGTAGTATAGGACAGGGTTACGAGCAGTACTTC	CASSIGQGYEQYF
-	-	TRBV5-6	TRBJ2-7	TGTGCCAGCAGCCCTCAGGGGCCGGGGCAACACGAGCAGTACTTC	CASSPQGPGQHEQYF
-	-	TRBV27	TRBJ2-6	TGTGCCAGCACCAGCTTTGGGGCCAACGTCCTGACTTTC	CASTSFGANVLTF
-	-	TRBV5-4	TRBJ1-2	TGTGCCAGCAGCTTTAACGACCGGCCTAACTATGGCTACACCTTC	CASSFNDRPNYGYTF
-	-	TRBV2	TRBJ2-7	TGTGCCAGCAGTCTACAGGGGACTACGAAGTACTTC	CASSLQGTTKYF
-	-	TRBV27	TRBJ1-1	TGTGCCAGCAGTCCGGAATCATACAGGGTAGGGAGCACTGAAGCTTTCTTT	CASSPESYRVGSTEAFF
-	-	TRBV13	TRBJ2-3	TGTGCCAGCAGCTTAGGCGGGGGGCGCAGCACAGATACGCAGTATTTT	CASSLGGGRSTDTQYF
-	-	TRBV19	TRBJ1-1	TGTGCCAGTAGTATAGGGATGGGCAGGGACACTGAAGCTTTCTTT	CASSIGMGRDTEAFF
few	-	TRBV7-9	TRBJ1-2	TGTGCCAGCAGCTTATCTTATGGCTACACCTTC	CASSLSYGYTF
-	-	TRBV18	TRBJ1-1	TGTGCCAGCTCAACGCGAGAAGGCATGGCTTTCTTT	CASSTREGMAFF
-	TRBD1	TRBV6-5	TRBJ1-2	TGTGCCAGCAGACCGGGACAGGGGAGGTCTGGCTACACCTTC	CASRPGQGRSGYTF
-	TRBD2	TRBV27	TRBJ2-5	TGTGCCAGCAGTCCTCTAGCGGGAGGGCCACAAGAGACCCAGTACTTC	CASSPLAGGPQETQYF
once	-	TRBV11-2	TRBJ2-1	TGTGCCAGCAGCTTAGGTACTAGCAAAGAGCAGTTCTTC	CASSLGTSKEQFF
-	-	TRBV20-1	TRBJ2-5	TGCAGTGCTAGCAAGGAAGAGACCCAGTACTTC	CSASKEETQYF
-	-	TRBV2	TRBJ1-1	TGTGCCAGCAGTGGAGGAGCCCTGAACACTGAAGCTTTCTTT	CASSGGALNTEAFF
-	-	TRBV11-3	TRBJ2-1	TGTGCCAGCAGCTTAGACTTACCCAGGGACAATGAGCAGTTCTTC	CASSLDLPRDNEQFF
few	TRBD1	TRBV7-2	TRBJ1-6	TGTGCCAGCAGCTCACGCGGACAGGGACGTAATTCACCCCTCCACTTT	CASSSRGQGRNSPLHF
few	-	TRBV7-3	TRBJ2-2	TGTGCCAGCAGCTTGGGGGTGAACACCGGGGAGCTGTTTTTT	CASSLGVNTGELFF
-	-	TRBV7-2	TRBJ1-6	TGTGCCAGCAGCTTAGAGTTGGGGGTCAATTCACCCCTCCACTTT	CASSLELGVNSPLHF
few	-	TRBV6-1	TRBJ2-5	TGTGCCTGTGGTCCGGGAACGGGACTTGCCCAGTACTTC	CACGPGTGLAQYF
-	-	TRBV7-9	TRBJ2-1	TGTGCCAGCGGAGGGTGGGCCTACAATGAGCAGTTCTTC	CASGGWAYNEQFF
-	-	TRBV7-8	TRBJ1-1	TGTGCCAGCAGCGTAGGGGCGGACCGACTACGGAACACTGAAGCTTTCTTT	CASSVGADRLRNTEAFF
-	TRBD1	TRBV19	TRBJ1-1	TGTGCCAGTAGGACAGGGCCCTTTGATACTGAAGCTTTCTTT	CASRTGPFDTEAFF
few	-	TRBV28	TRBJ1-4	TGTGCCAGCAGTTTAAATGGCGGTAATGAAAAACTGTTTTTT	CASSLNGGNEKLFF
-	-	TRBV5-1	TRBJ1-2	TGCGCCAGCAGCCCCCAGGACCCGAAACATGGCTACACCTTC	CASSPQDPKHGYTF
-	TRBD1	TRBV11-3	TRBJ1-1	TGTGCCAGCAGCTCCGGGACAGGCGTCGCTTTGAACACTGAAGCTTTCTTT	CASSSGTGVALNTEAFF
-	-	TRBV6-7	TRBJ1-3	TGTGCCAGCAGTTACTCGAGGGTCCACTCTGGAAACACCATATATTTT	CASSYSRVHSGNTIYF
-	-	TRBV5-1	TRBJ2-2	TGCGCCAGCAGCCTGGAGAGGGGCAGCACTCTCACCGGGGAGCTGTTTTTT	CASSLERGSTLTGELFF
-	-	TRBV2	TRBJ2-6	TGTGCCAGCAGTGGCCCGGGCGGCCCTGGGGCCAACGTCCTGACTTTC	CASSGPGGPGANVLTF
-	TRBD2	TRBV9	TRBJ2-7	TGTGCCAGCAGCGCCCGGGGGGCGGGGGGAGATGAGCAGTACTTC	CASSARGAGGDEQYF
-	TRBD2	TRBV2	TRBJ2-7	TGTGCCAGCAATAGCGGGAGGGCCTACGAGCAGTACTTC	CASNSGRAYEQYF
-	-	TRBV6-4	TRBJ2-3	TGTGCCAGCAGTGACTCGGGTGGTAGCACAGATACGCAGTATTTT	CASSDSGGSTDTQYF
-	-	TRBV30	TRBJ2-1	TGTGCCTGGAGCGTTTTAAGGGACCAGGGGGAGCAGTTCTTC	CAWSVLRDQGEQFF
-	-	TRBV27	TRBJ1-6	TGTGCCAGCAGTTTATCCGGGACAACTAATTCACCCCTCCACTTT	CASSLSGTTNSPLHF
-	-	TRBV30	TRBJ2-4	TGTGCCTGGAGTGTTGGGCTAGCCAAAAACATTCAGTACTTC	CAWSVGLAKNIQYF
-	TRBD2	TRBV5-1	TRBJ2-3	TGCGCCAGCAGCCCCAGCGGGAGGCCAAGCACAGATACGCAGTATTTT	CASSPSGRPSTDTQYF
-	-	TRBV6-1	TRBJ1-5	TGTGCCAGCAGTGAAGCGGGCAGGGCATATAGCAATCAGCCCCAGCATTTT	CASSEAGRAYSNQPQHF
-	TRBD1	TRBV5-1	TRBJ2-7	TGCGCCAGCAGCTTGGGGACAGGGGGCACCTACGAGCAGTACTTC	CASSLGTGGTYEQYF